The 18 T cell receptor beta chains in this list originate from one sample, sequenced in a study of identical twins. TCRdb reprocessed the 5' RACE reads via MiXCR and lists one record per CDR3 protein. The sample lists 500,000 to 550,000 distinct CDR3 sequences, 22% occurring once. This sample also appeared in a second study, on T cells expressing NK-cell markers.

The sample taken for sequencing was CD4+ T cells sorted from blood. These receptors all come from a woman in her late teens or twenties in good health.

This clonotype was seen a handful of times. The chain links TRBV20-1 to TRBJ2-2; D is undetermined. There are 13 residues in the CDR3. Germline loops: CDR1 DFQATT, CDR2 SNEGSKA (reference sequence). Trimming stripped 2 bases from V and 5 bases from J, with 9 bases between. The CDR3 sequence: CSARSQATGELFF. CDR3 in DNA: TGCAGTGCTAGATCCCAGGCAACCGGGGAGCTGTTTTTT.

The J gene is TRBJ2-2, the V gene TRBV2; tentatively, D is TRBD1 (6 bases). CDR3 length equals 13 residues. Germline CDR1 SNHLY, CDR2 FYNNEI. Trimming cost V 11 bases and J 7 bases, with 17 bases left between them. CDR3 nucleotide sequence: TGTGCCGGACGACAGGTTACAGACGGGGAGCTGTTTTTT. The encoded protein is CAGRQVTDGELFF.

This clonotype was picked up a small number of times. This chain uses TRBV30 with TRBJ1-5; D may be TRBD2 (5 bases). The last part of the DNA fits TRBJ2-3 better; the J call may be wrong. Germline values: CDR1 GTSNPN, CDR2 SVGIG (reference sequence). The CDR3 has 12 residues. The CDR3 region has the DNA TGTGCCTGGAGCTACGGGGATCAGCCCCAGTATTTT. It encodes CAWSYGDQPQYF.

The chain couples TRBV12-3 or TRBV12-4 to TRBJ1-2; no clear D gene. V was cut by 4 bases and J by 5 bases, with 11 bases left in between. This CDR3 region has 13 residues. The CDR3 region has the DNA TGTGCCAGCAGTTATCAGATCTCGTATGGCTACACCTTC. This sequence encodes CASSYQISYGYTF.

The table lists this clonotype with a few counts. The chain is built from TRBV20-1 and TRBJ2-1, with 15 bases identical to TRBD2. Trimming cost V 3 bases and J 7 bases; bases outside gene matches: 4. The length of the CDR3 is 15 residues. Per germline, CDR1 DFQATT and CDR2 SNEGSKA (reference sequence). The CDR3 nucleotides are TGCAGTGCTAGCCCCGGGACTAGCGGGGGGAATGAGCAGTTCTTC. Amino acid sequence: CSASPGTSGGNEQFF.

This clonotype was seen a few times. The rearrangement links TRBV7-2 to TRBJ2-2, with D perhaps matching TRBD2 (6 bases). Germline CDR1 SGHTA, CDR2 FQGNSA. Trimming shortened V by 5 bases and J by 1 base, and 14 bases separated the two germline ends. The CDR3 spans 16 residues. The CDR3 is CASSPYGGGNTGELFF. The CDR3 bases are TGTGCCAGCAGCCCCTACGGGGGAGGGAACACCGGGGAGCTGTTTTTT.

The chain uses TRBV7-9 and TRBJ2-1, with TRBD2 as a possible D gene (6 bases). Trimming pared 10 bases from V and 5 bases from J, leaving 21 bases between. CDR1 is SEHNR, CDR2 FQNEAQ, per germline (reference sequence). The CDR3 has 15 residues. CDR3 loop: CATTPSTSGHNEQFF. CDR3 DNA sequence: TGTGCCACCACCCCCTCGACTAGTGGACACAATGAGCAGTTCTTC.

V usage is TRBV5-1 and J usage is TRBJ2-1; D gene uncertain. This CDR3 has 11 amino acids. Germline V gene data show CDR1 as SGHRS and CDR2 as YFSETQ. Trimming shortened V by 6 bases and J by 9 bases, and 10 bases separated the two germline ends. CDR3 residues: CASNSASEQFF. The DNA for the CDR3 is TGCGCCAGCAACTCAGCGAGTGAGCAGTTCTTC.

The genes are TRBV20-1 and TRBJ2-7; D is undetermined. This CDR3 spans 12 amino acids. Germline CDR1 reads DFQATT; CDR2 reads SNEGSKA (reference sequence). V dropped 3 bases and J dropped 2 bases, with 8 bases sitting between them. This CDR3 is CSARELTYEQYF. The CDR3 coding sequence is TGCAGTGCTAGGGAGCTCACCTACGAGCAGTACTTC.

In its sample, this clonotype was seen once. V and J are TRBV11-2 and TRBJ2-1; TRBD2 aligns across 11 bases. This CDR3 contains 19 residues. Trimming removed 1 base from V and 0 bases from J; junction bases left unmatched: 8. In germline, CDR1 is SGHAT, CDR2 FQNNGV. The CDR3 coding sequence is TGTGCCAGCAGCTTAGGCCTAGCGGGGGGTCGGAGCTCCTACAATGAGCAGTTCTTC. Its protein product is CASSLGLAGGRSSYNEQFF. Full variable domain (remainder filled in from reference TRBV11-2 and TRBJ2-1): EAGVAQSPRYKIIEKRQSVAFWCNPISGHATLYWYQQILGQGPKLLIQFQNNGVVDDSQLPKDRFSAERLKGVDSTLKIQPAKLEDSAVYLCASSLGLAGGRSSYNEQFFGPGTRLTVL.

This clonotype was detected only a few times. V and J are TRBV7-2 and TRBJ2-5; D is undetermined. Trimming removed 0 bases from V and 9 bases from J, with 11 bases in between. Germline assignment: CDR1 SGHTA and CDR2 FQGNSA. This CDR3 contains 13 residues. DNA for the CDR3: TGTGCCAGCAGCTTAGCCGTTGAAGCCCCCCAGTACTTC. This sequence encodes CASSLAVEAPQYF.

In this sample, this clonotype turned up a few times. The J gene is TRBJ2-3, the V gene TRBV5-1; tentatively, D is TRBD2 (6 bases). The CDR3 consists of 14 residues. From germline, CDR1 is SGHRS and CDR2 YFSETQ. The V and J ends lost 7 bases and 1 base respectively, with 13 bases between them. The CDR3 sequence: CASGRGGGTDTQYF. The CDR3 bases are TGCGCCAGCGGAAGGGGAGGAGGCACAGATACGCAGTATTTT.

This clonotype was detected ten times or more. The chain carries TRBV19 and TRBJ1-1; possible D gene TRBD1, 6 bases. The germline V and J ends were trimmed by 10 bases and 8 bases, with 14 bases remaining between them. The CDR3 is 11 residues long. Germline-derived CDR1 and CDR2 are LNHDA and SQIVND (reference sequence). Written as DNA, the CDR3 is TGTGCCACCAGGGGTTCGACGGAAGCTTTCTTT. Translating gives CATRGSTEAFF.

This clonotype was recorded a few times. V and J are TRBV4-3 and TRBJ1-1; D not certain. This CDR3 contains 17 residues. V lost 0 bases and J 1 base, leaving 15 bases between the germline ends. Per the germline V gene, CDR1 is LGHNA and CDR2 is YSLEER. For the CDR3, the DNA is TGCGCCAGCAGCCAAGATCTTCAGGACGGGTGGAACACTGAAGCTTTCTTT. This gives the protein CASSQDLQDGWNTEAFF.

The chain carries TRBV20-1 and TRBJ2-7; the match to TRBD1 covers 8 bases. The CDR3 sequence is 15 residues long. V was pared by 0 bases and J by 4 bases, with 8 bases of the junction left unmatched. Germline CDR1 DFQATT, CDR2 SNEGSKA (reference sequence). The CDR3 reads CSARDSAGGGYEQYF. CDR3 DNA: TGCAGTGCTAGAGATTCGGCAGGGGGCGGGTACGAGCAGTACTTC.

The chain recombines TRBV19 with TRBJ2-1; D is perhaps TRBD2 (6 bases). Germline CDR1 reads LNHDA; CDR2 reads SQIVND (reference sequence). The CDR3 runs to 15 residues. Trimming left V 6 bases short and J 3 bases short, with 15 bases between. The CDR3 is CASRYSGLLYNEQFF. The CDR3 nucleotides are TGTGCCAGTAGATATAGCGGCCTCCTCTACAATGAGCAGTTCTTC.

At least ten counts were recorded for this clonotype. The chain employs TRBV12-3 or TRBV12-4 and TRBJ2-3, with 14 bases that match TRBD2. The CDR3 sequence is 20 residues long. With V trimmed by 6 bases and J by 3 bases, 17 bases remained unmatched. The CDR3 spells CASSDRSGTSGSGRTDTQYF. The DNA of the CDR3 is TGTGCCAGCAGCGATCGTTCCGGGACTAGCGGGAGTGGTAGAACAGATACGCAGTATTTT.

The genes are TRBV7-7 and TRBJ2-1; TRBD1 matches 7 bases. CDR3 length equals 16 residues. Germline CDR1 is SSHAT and CDR2 is FNYEAQ (reference sequence). Losses at the gene ends were 3 bases for V and 8 bases for J; bases not matched to a gene: 13. The CDR3 coding sequence is TGTGCCAGCAGCTTGCTAGACAGGGCTCTCGAGCATGAGCAGTTCTTC. This codes for CASSLLDRALEHEQFF. The full variable domain, with the rest looked up from reference TRBV7-7 and TRBJ2-1, is GAGVSQSPRYKVTKRGQDVTLRCDPISSHATLYWYQQALGQGPEFLTYFNYEAQPDKSGLPSDRFSAERPEGSISTLTIQRTEQRDSAMYRCASSLLDRALEHEQFFGPGTRLTVL.